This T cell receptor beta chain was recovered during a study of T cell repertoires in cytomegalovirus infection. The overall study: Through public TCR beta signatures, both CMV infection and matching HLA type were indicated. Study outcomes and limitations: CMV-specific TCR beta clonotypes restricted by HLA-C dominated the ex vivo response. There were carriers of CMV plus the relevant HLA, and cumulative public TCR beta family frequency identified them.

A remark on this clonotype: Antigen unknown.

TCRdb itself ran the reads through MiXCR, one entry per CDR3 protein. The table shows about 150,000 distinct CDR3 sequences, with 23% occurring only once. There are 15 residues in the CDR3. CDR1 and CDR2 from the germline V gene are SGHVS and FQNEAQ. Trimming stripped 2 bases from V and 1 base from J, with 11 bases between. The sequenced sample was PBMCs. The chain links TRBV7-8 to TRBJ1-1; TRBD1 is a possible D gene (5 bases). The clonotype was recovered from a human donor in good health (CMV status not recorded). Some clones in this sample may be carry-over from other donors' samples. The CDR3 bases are TGTGCCAGCAGCTTAATCTCGGGGCCGAACACTGAAGCTTTCTTT. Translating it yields CASSLISGPNTEAFF.